This record concerns one T cell receptor (beta chain) sequence. A much larger clone differs from this one at a single base, so this may be a read error. A library of TCRbeta sequences, prepared with unique molecular identifiers, was generated. Via MiXCR, TCRdb re-called the PCR reads, giving one row per CDR3 protein. The sample yields some 150,000 distinct CDR3 sequences, 8% to 10% seen once. These data belong to a study of T-cell reconstitution after alpha-beta-depleted transplantation in children. The CDR3 covers 13 residues. Germline CDR1 reads MDHEN; CDR2 reads SYDVKM. This material consisted of PBMCs, mostly from graft donor cells, taken 180 days after TCRalphabeta/CD19-depleted stem cell transplant. J is TRBJ2-3 and V is TRBV28; no firm D call. The clonotype comes from a female patient aged 2-9 years who had a stem cell transplant for congenital amegakaryocytic thrombocytopenia, so the T cells may come from the graft donor. The chain's CDR3 is CASGLAATDTQYF. CDR3 nucleotides: TGTGCCAGCGGTTTGGCAGCCACAGATACGCAGTATTTT.